These 14 T cell receptor beta chains were sequenced from one sample in a study of shared clonotypes between healthy human individuals (dated by TCRdb to the early 2020s). Library method: the immunoSEQ multiplex PCR assay. The table was pulled from immuneACCESS by TCRdb, which kept in-frame rearrangements only. Such tables lose some clones; where checked, under half of the loss comes from unresolved V genes, and the rest has no known cause. The table for this sample lists approximately 2,000,000 clones; 85% to 95% of them were counted only once. The ten largest clones add up to approximately 0.41% of the sample. The sequenced sample consisted of naive CD4+ T cells from PBMCs. The cell subset or site tag for this specimen amounts to: CD45RA+ positively selected. These receptors were obtained from a man between 18 and 35 years old in good health. Some clones in this sample may be carry-over from other donors' samples.

V usage is TRBV19 and J usage is TRBJ2-1; 7 bases fit TRBD2. Trimming removed 9 bases from V and 0 bases from J; junction bases left unmatched: 11. The germline V gene has CDR1 LNHDA and CDR2 SQIVND (reference sequence). The CDR3 runs to 16 residues. CDR3 sequence reads: CASVRRGGSSYNEQFF. CDR3 nucleotide sequence: TGTGCCAGCGTCCGCCGGGGAGGGAGCTCCTACAATGAGCAGTTCTTC.

This clone has just one count. The CDR3 loop reads CASSLGQAHQPQHF. The CDR3 DNA follows: TGTGCCAGCAGTTTAGGACAGGCTCATCAGCCCCAGCATTTT. V usage is TRBV28 and J usage is TRBJ1-5; 7 bases fit TRBD1. V trimming: 2 bases; J trimming: 5 bases; junction bases outside the gene matches: 3. The CDR3 length is 14 residues. Germline V gene data show CDR1 as MDHEN and CDR2 as SYDVKM.

The rearrangement joins TRBV25-1 to TRBJ1-3; D may be TRBD1 (5 bases). Trimming removed 6 bases from V and 0 bases from J, with 12 bases in between. The CDR3 has 15 amino acids. Germline CDR1 MGHDK, CDR2 SYGVNS. CDR3 in DNA: TGTGCCAGCAGCGGGACGGGGAGCTCTGGAAACACCATATATTTT. Translating it yields CASSGTGSSGNTIYF.

The genes are TRBV28 and TRBJ2-1; no clear D gene. There are 13 residues in the CDR3. V lost 10 bases, J lost 0 bases, and 10 bases lay in between. CDR1 is MDHEN, CDR2 SYDVKM, per germline. The CDR3 DNA follows: TGTGCCACCGCGCCTAGCTCCTACAATGAGCAGTTCTTC. Translated, it gives CATAPSSYNEQFF.

The chain joins TRBV28 to TRBJ2-4; possible D gene TRBD1, 6 bases. V lost 2 bases and J 2 bases, leaving 10 bases between the germline ends. Germline CDR1 and CDR2: MDHEN and SYDVKM. The CDR3 contains 15 residues. CDR3 nucleotide sequence: TGTGCCAGCAGTTTAAGGCAGGGGACCAAAAACATTCAGTACTTC. Amino acids: CASSLRQGTKNIQYF.

The chain uses TRBV10-1 and TRBJ2-1; D possibly matches TRBD1 or TRBD2 (5 bases each). CDR1 is WNHNN and CDR2 is SYGVQD in the germline V gene (reference sequence). The V gene lost 5 bases and the J gene lost 12 bases, with 17 bases spanning the gap. This CDR3 is built from 13 residues. CDR3 sequence reads: CASSRGRWEGQFF. The CDR3 DNA reads TGCGCCAGCAGTCGGGGCCGCTGGGAAGGGCAGTTCTTC.

V is TRBV11-2 and J is TRBJ2-1; D gene ambiguous. CDR1 and CDR2 from the germline V gene are SGHAT and FQNNGV. This CDR3 contains 11 residues. V was cut by 6 bases and J by 3 bases, with 3 bases left in between. Written as DNA, the CDR3 is TGTGCCAGCAGAAACTACAATGAGCAGTTCTTC. Translation: CASRNYNEQFF.

This clone was detected once. The chain carries TRBV29-1 and TRBJ2-5, with TRBD1 matching 8 bases. The germline V gene has CDR1 SQVTM and CDR2 ANQGSEA. The CDR3 totals 14 residues. V dropped 4 bases and J dropped 4; count of bases not matched to a gene: 8. The CDR3 DNA sequence: TGCAGCGTTGCAGGGGGCCCAAACGTAGAGACCCAGTACTTC. This gives the protein CSVAGGPNVETQYF.

The genes are TRBV5-5 and TRBJ2-5; no reliable D call. The CDR3 totals 12 residues. V lost 1 base and J lost 5, with 6 bases in between. Germline V CDR1 and CDR2: SGHKS, YYEKEE (reference sequence). The CDR3 spells CASSLLRETQYF. CDR3 bases: TGTGCCAGCAGCTTGTTACGGGAGACCCAGTACTTC.

A word on this clone: Within the sample, other DNA sequences also encode this same CDR3. J is TRBJ2-6 and V is TRBV19, with TRBD1 as a possible D gene (5 bases). This CDR3 is 15 amino acids long. V was shortened by 6 bases and J by 0 bases, with 9 bases between the two germline ends. The germline CDR1 and CDR2 sequences are LNHDA and SQIVND (reference sequence). CDR3 in amino acids: CASRGGHSGANVLTF. CDR3 in DNA: TGTGCCAGTAGGGGCGGACACTCTGGGGCCAACGTCCTGACTTTC.

In the case of this clone: Other DNA variants within this sample encode the same CDR3. The chain joins TRBV4-1 to TRBJ2-7; TRBD2 matches at 9 bases. Looked up from germline, CDR1 is MGHRA and CDR2 is YSYEKL. The CDR3 runs to 15 residues. V lost 1 base, J lost 2 bases, and 3 bases stayed unmatched. DNA of the CDR3: TGCGCCAGCAGCCAAGGGACTAGCGTTGCCTACGAGCAGTACTTC. Encoded protein: CASSQGTSVAYEQYF.

V and J are TRBV5-8 and TRBJ2-7; TRBD1 agrees at 8 bases. J was trimmed by 1 base and V by 7 bases; bases with no gene match: 7. The CDR3 length is 14 residues. Germline assignment: CDR1 SGHTS and CDR2 YDEGEE. The CDR3 DNA follows: TGTGCCAGCTCCCGGGACAGGAGATCCTACGAGCAGTACTTC. It is translated as CASSRDRRSYEQYF.

This chain uses TRBV11-2 with TRBJ1-6; D gene uncertain. The CDR3 has 12 amino acids. Between the trimmed V and J ends, which lost 5 bases and 10 bases, there was a span of 9 bases. In germline, CDR1 is SGHAT, CDR2 FQNNGV. CDR3 coding DNA: TGTGCCAGCAGCCAAGAAAGGTCACCCCTCCACTTT. It encodes CASSQERSPLHF.

The rearrangement links TRBV28 to TRBJ2-7, with no clear D. CDR1 is MDHEN and CDR2 is SYDVKM in the germline V gene. The CDR3 is 13 residues long. Trimming pared 10 bases from V and 7 bases from J, leaving 20 bases between. CDR3 region: CATYQPSTKEQYF. In nucleotides, the CDR3 is TGTGCCACCTATCAGCCTAGTACAAAAGAGCAGTACTTC.